This T cell receptor (beta chain) was sequenced for a study of T cell responses to AZD1222 COVID-19 vaccine. Whole-study context: Second doses that came at about 4 or about 12 weeks were put together.

Produced via immunoSEQ multiplex PCR; TCRdb's table is partial and in-frame only. The data hold fewer than 110,000 clones, with about nine tenths observed a single time. The CDR3 has 15 amino acids. V was shortened by 3 bases and J by 0 bases, with 9 bases between the two germline ends. Germline values: CDR1 MNHNS, CDR2 SASEGT. General study findings and limits: As reported, nearly half of all spike-specific TCRs target variant regions that are unmutated. Only a handful of AZD1222 recipients tested seropositive at baseline.

Of note for this clone: Its antigen is still unknown.

The TCR originated in an adult in good health. V and J are TRBV6-1 and TRBJ2-1; a weak D match, TRBD2 (5 bases). The input for sequencing was peripheral blood, taken on day 0 of AZD1222 vaccination. CDR3 DNA: TGTGCCAGCAGTGAGGCGGGTTTCTCCTACAATGAGCAGTTCTTC. Translated, it gives CASSEAGFSYNEQFF.